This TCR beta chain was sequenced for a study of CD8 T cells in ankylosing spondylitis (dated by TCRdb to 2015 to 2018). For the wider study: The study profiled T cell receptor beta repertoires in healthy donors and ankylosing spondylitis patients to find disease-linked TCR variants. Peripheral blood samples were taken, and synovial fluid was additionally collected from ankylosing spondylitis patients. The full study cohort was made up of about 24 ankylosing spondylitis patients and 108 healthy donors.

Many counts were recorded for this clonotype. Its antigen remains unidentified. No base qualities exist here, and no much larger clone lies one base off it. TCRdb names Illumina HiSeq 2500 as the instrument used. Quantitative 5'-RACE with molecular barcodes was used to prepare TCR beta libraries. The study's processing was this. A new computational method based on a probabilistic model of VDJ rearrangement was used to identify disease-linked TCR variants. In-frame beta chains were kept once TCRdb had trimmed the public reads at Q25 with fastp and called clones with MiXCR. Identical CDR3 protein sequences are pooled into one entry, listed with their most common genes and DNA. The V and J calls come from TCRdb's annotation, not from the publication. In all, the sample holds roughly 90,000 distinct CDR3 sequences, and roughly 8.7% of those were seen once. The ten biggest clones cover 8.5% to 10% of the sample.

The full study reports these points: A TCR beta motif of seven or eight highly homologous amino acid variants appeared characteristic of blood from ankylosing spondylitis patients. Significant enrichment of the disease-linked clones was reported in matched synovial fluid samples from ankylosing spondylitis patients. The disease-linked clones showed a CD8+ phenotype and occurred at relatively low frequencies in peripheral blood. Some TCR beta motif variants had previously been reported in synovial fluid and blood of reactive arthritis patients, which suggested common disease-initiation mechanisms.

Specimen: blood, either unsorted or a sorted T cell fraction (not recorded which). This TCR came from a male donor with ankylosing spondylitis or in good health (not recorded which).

This receptor carries the CDR3 CASSPLAGPYNEQFF. Here is the DNA: TGTGCCAGCAGCCCTCTAGCGGGCCCCTACAATGAGCAGTTCTTC. The V and J genes are TRBV7-2 and TRBJ2-1, with TRBD2 matching 8 junction bases. Taken from the germline V gene, the CDR1 and CDR2 loops are SGHTA and FQGNSA. Trimming accounts for 5 bases at V and 2 bases at J, while the number of junction bases matched to no gene is 5. The cysteine opens and the phenylalanine closes a CDR3 of 15 amino acids. Left in the record is the CDR3 DNA by itself, 45 bases read in frame from the first base.